The TCR beta chain under discussion was sequenced for a study of blood T cell repertoires in COVID-19 (TCRdb year 2020). Notes on the research overall: Samples covering the acute and convalescent phases of COVID-19 were provided by collaborators in the United States, Italy and Spain. The prospective study material was composed of cDNA or gDNA derived from T cells, B-cell-depleted T cells, or PBMCs. Where available, HLA class I and class II types were obtained from metadata supplied by the sample provider rather than from assay-based typing. Sample metadata almost always included a de-identified subject ID, COVID-19 status, age in years and sex. The dataset comprised deeply sampled blood TCRbeta repertoires from subjects exposed to, actively infected with, or recovered from COVID-19. The repertoires were released in a freely available public database intended as a resource for research on the immune response to SARS-CoV-2. Samples came from the ongoing ImmuneRACE study (first 160 participants) plus 1,254 subjects from 6 global collaborators. General study outcomes and caveats: How much clinical and demographic metadata was included differed by source and by participant, and the metadata was provided uncurated.

The CDR3 holds 13 amino acids from the cysteine to the phenylalanine. Only the CDR3 DNA is retained, 39 bases long and in frame from the first base. CDR1 MRHNA and CDR2 SNTAGT were looked up in the germline V gene. V is cut by 8 bases and J by 2 bases, and the space between the germline ends is 13 bases. Collaborating institutions collected whole blood in K2EDTA tubes following their own protocols. For TCRbeta analysis, collaborators shipped samples in one of three forms: frozen whole blood, isolated PBMCs, or DNA extracted from either of those sample types. Details on this clone: Its antigen target is currently unknown. No quality values exist for individual bases; no much larger clone is one base distant.

The immunoSEQ Assay, a bias-controlled multiplex PCR, was used to amplify TCRbeta CDR3 regions from genomic DNA. As for the original processing: The number of nucleated cells in each sample was estimated by amplification of reference gene primers within the assay. To quantify the absolute abundance of each unique TCRbeta CDR3 rearrangement, sequence reads were collapsed and filtered. For each sample, productive Simpson clonality was calculated as the square root of Simpson's diversity index across productive rearrangements. Held by TCRdb, this immuneACCESS table contains in-frame sequences only and omits some clones. Under half of the omission traces to an unresolved V gene where checked; the cause of the rest is unknown. From that table come the V and J calls and clone size; the DNA was used to work out D and trimming. The sample profile shows roughly 70,000 clones; around 87% of them were found once. The top ten clones comprise about 4% of the sample.

Sequencing was performed on peripheral blood. The rearranged chain carries TRBV6-4 and TRBJ2-7, with a weak D call of TRBD2 (6 bases match). This receptor was identified in a man aged 65 to 85 with active COVID-19. The CDR3 protein: CASPGGDTYEQYF. The DNA reads as follows: TGTGCCAGCCCCGGAGGGGATACCTACGAGCAGTACTTC.